The subject of this entry is one TCR beta chain. Its cognate antigen is unknown. The CDR3 covers 17 residues. V shed 4 bases, J shed 1 base, and the junction held 8 bases outside the gene matches. Germline V gene lookup returns CDR1 SGHTA and CDR2 FQGTGA. Libraries were prepared by immunoSEQ multiplex PCR; TCRdb keeps only in-frame clonotypes and omits some of them. The sample includes around 50,000 clones, around 94% of them seen just once. This specimen comes from a study of cytomegalovirus exposure and HLA in healthy donors. Across the study: The 120 validation repertoires, a later analysis reported, used the same platform as the 550 to 700 repertoires from the first cohort.

Study-wide points: Rare sequences made up most TCRs, while some public TCRs were found in many donors.

The origin of this receptor is a woman under 30 in good health and CMV-seropositive. The specimen was PBMCs. The chain carries TRBV7-3 and TRBJ2-1; TRBD1 agrees at 9 bases. CDR3 bases: TGTGCCAGCAGCTCAATACAGGGGGCAGGGTCCTACAATGAGCAGTTCTTC. It encodes CASSSIQGAGSYNEQFF.